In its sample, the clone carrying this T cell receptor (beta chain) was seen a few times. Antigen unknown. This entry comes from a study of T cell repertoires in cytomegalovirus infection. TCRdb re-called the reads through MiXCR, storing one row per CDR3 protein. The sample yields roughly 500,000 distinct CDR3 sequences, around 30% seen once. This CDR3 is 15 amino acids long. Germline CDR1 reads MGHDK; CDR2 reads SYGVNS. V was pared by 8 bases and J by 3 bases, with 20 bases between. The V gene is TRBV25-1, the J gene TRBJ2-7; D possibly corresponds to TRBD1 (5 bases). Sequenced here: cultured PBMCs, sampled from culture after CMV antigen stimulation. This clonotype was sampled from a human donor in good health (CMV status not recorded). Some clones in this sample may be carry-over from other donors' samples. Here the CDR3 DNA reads TGTGCCAGCTCGGAGTGGCAGGGTATAAGCTACGAGCAGTACTTC. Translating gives CASSEWQGISYEQYF.